These 5 T cell receptor beta chains originate from one sample sequenced in a study of Ad26.COV2.S vaccination and SARS-CoV-2 variants. Assay: immunoSEQ multiplex PCR; the TCRdb copy retains only in-frame clones and omits some. The sample shows around 350,000 clones, approximately 84% of them seen only once. Treatment meaning: around 19 received Ad26.COV2.S at low or high dose, single or two shots; about five received placebo; per-sample allocation not given. The samples date from day 63 after the first vaccine or placebo injection. Source: peripheral blood, taken in a trial of Ad26.COV2.S vaccine versus placebo. Receptor source: a person aged 18-65 years who received the Ad26.COV2.S COVID-19 vaccine or a placebo.

V is TRBV5-1 and J is TRBJ1-2; TRBD1 might be the D (6 bases). Germline CDR1 is SGHRS and CDR2 is YFSETQ. CDR3 length: 17 residues. V was pared by 1 base and J by 3 bases, with 19 bases between. CDR3 nucleotide sequence: TGCGCCAGCAGCTTGATTAGGGGGGACCCGCCCGACTATGGCTACACCTTC. This encodes CASSLIRGDPPDYGYTF.

This clone appeared once. The V call is TRBV10-2, the J call TRBJ1-6, with D hard to call. The CDR3 sequence is 13 residues long. Trimming stripped 8 bases from V and 5 bases from J, with 10 bases between. Germline V gives CDR1 WSHSY, CDR2 SAAADI. The CDR3 loop reads CASGNRNNSPLHF. The DNA of the CDR3 is TGCGCCAGCGGGAACCGGAATAATTCACCCCTCCACTTT.

This sequence joins TRBV3-1 (or the pseudogene TRBV3-2) and TRBJ2-3; 11 bases align to TRBD2. Looked up from germline, CDR1 is LGHDT and CDR2 is YNNKEL (reference sequence). J lost 3 bases, V lost 1 base, and 9 bases had no gene match. This CDR3 spans 18 amino acids. The CDR3 DNA reads TGTGCCAGCAGCCAAGTAGTGTCTAGCGGGGGGAGGACAGATACGCAGTATTTT. Protein sequence: CASSQVVSSGGRTDTQYF.

J is TRBJ1-4 and V is TRBV30, with 7 bases matching TRBD1. After removal of 3 bases from V and 7 bases from J, the junction contained 11 bases not matched to a gene. The CDR3 is 15 amino acids. Looked up from germline, CDR1 is GTSNPN and CDR2 is SVGIG (reference sequence). CDR3 residues: CAWRPTRGRGEKLFF. CDR3 DNA sequence: TGTGCCTGGAGGCCCACAAGGGGGCGGGGTGAAAAACTGTTTTTT.

The V call is TRBV10-3, the J call TRBJ2-5; 7 nucleotides agree with TRBD1. Germline CDR1 ENHRY, CDR2 SYGVKD. V lost 2 bases to trimming and J lost 5 bases; unmatched junction nucleotides: 8. The CDR3 totals 15 residues. As DNA, the CDR3 is TGTGCCATCAGTGAGGAATACAGGGGCAGGGAGACCCAGTACTTC. As protein: CAISEEYRGRETQYF.